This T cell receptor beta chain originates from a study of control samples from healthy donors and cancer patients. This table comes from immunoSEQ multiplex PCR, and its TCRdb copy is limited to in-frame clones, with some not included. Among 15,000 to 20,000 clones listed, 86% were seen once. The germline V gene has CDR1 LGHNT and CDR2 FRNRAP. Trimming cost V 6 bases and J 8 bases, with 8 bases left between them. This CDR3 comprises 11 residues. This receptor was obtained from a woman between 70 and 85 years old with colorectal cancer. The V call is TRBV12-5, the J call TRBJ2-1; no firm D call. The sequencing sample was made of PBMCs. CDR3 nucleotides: TGTGCTAGTGGGGCCCATTATGAGCAGTTCTTC. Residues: CASGAHYEQFF. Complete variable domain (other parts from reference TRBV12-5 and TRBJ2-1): DARVTQTPRHKVTEMGQEVTMRCQPILGHNTVFWYRQTMMQGLELLAYFRNRAPLDDSGMPKDRFSAEMPDATLATLKIQPSEPRDSAVYFCASGAHYEQFFGPGTRLTVL.